The 7 T cell receptor beta chains listed next were all sequenced from one sample in a study of blood T cell repertoires in COVID-19. Clones were sequenced by immunoSEQ multiplex PCR, and TCRdb holds only the in-frame ones, with some missing. The sample has about 250,000 clones; nearly 85% are singletons. The sample was peripheral blood. The receptors shown here come from a human donor in a cohort sampled during active COVID-19.

The V gene is TRBV5-6, the J gene TRBJ1-6; D call uncertain. Deletions cut 2 bases from V and 5 bases from J, with 8 bases between. This CDR3 contains 14 residues. The germline V gene encodes CDR1 SGHDT and CDR2 YYEEEE. In DNA, the CDR3 is TGTGCCAGCAGCTTCTCGGGGAATAATTCACCCCTCCACTTT. Translating it yields CASSFSGNNSPLHF.

The CDR3 region has the DNA TGTGCCAGCAGTGTCGGGGAGGCCGGGAACACTGAAGCTTTCTTT. It is translated as CASSVGEAGNTEAFF. J is TRBJ1-1 and V is TRBV2; D not certain. This CDR3 has 15 residues. The ends were cut back, 4 bases at V and 1 base at J, with 13 bases in the middle. Germline CDR1 is SNHLY and CDR2 is FYNNEI.

This clone was counted only a few times. The V and J genes are TRBV5-1 and TRBJ2-3, with TRBD2 as a possible D gene (6 bases). The CDR3 sequence is 15 residues long. CDR1 and CDR2 (germline): SGHRS, YFSETQ. Trimming took 0 bases from V and 6 from J, leaving 14 bases between them. The DNA for the CDR3 is TGCGCCAGCAGCTTGGCCTCCTCAGCGGGCGATACGCAGTATTTT. Translation: CASSLASSAGDTQYF. Variable domain in full (rest from reference TRBV5-1 and TRBJ2-3): KAGVTQTPRYLIKTRGQQVTLSCSPISGHRSVSWYQQTPGQGLQFLFEYFSETQRNKGNFPGRFSGRQFSNSRSEMNVSTLELGDSALYLCASSLASSAGDTQYFGPGTRLTVL.

This clone was seen only a few times. The chain employs TRBV18 and TRBJ1-6; a weak D match, TRBD1 (6 bases). Germline V gene data show CDR1 as KGHSH and CDR2 as LQKENI. Trimming stripped 6 bases from V and 7 bases from J, with 16 bases between. This CDR3 is 15 amino acids long. Here the CDR3 reads CASSGDIGGNSPLHF. CDR3 DNA sequence: TGTGCCAGCTCTGGGGACATCGGTGGGAATTCACCCCTCCACTTT.

This clone was found once. V and J are TRBV28 and TRBJ1-1, with TRBD1 as a possible D gene (5 bases). Looked up from germline, CDR1 is MDHEN and CDR2 is SYDVKM. The CDR3 has 17 amino acids. V was trimmed by 3 bases and J by 0 bases, leaving 17 bases between them. CDR3 amino acids: CASSFLPPLTVNTEAFF. CDR3 nucleotides: TGTGCCAGCAGTTTCCTCCCCCCACTGACAGTGAACACTGAAGCTTTCTTT.

This chain uses TRBV5-3 with TRBJ2-1; 15 bases fit TRBD2. TRBV5-3 is known as an ORF, though its function is uncertain. V was pared by 4 bases and J by 2 bases, with 10 bases of the junction left unmatched. This CDR3 spans 19 amino acids. CDR3: CARSRGLAGGSLTYNEQFF. The DNA of the CDR3 is TGTGCCAGAAGCCGGGGACTAGCGGGAGGTTCCCTAACCTACAATGAGCAGTTCTTC.

The chain employs TRBV11-3 and TRBJ2-1; 8 bases align to TRBD2. Germline CDR1 reads SGHNT; CDR2 reads YENEEA. The CDR3 is 16 residues long. The ends lost 5 bases at V and 2 bases at J; junction bases unmatched: 8. The CDR3 nucleotides are TGTGCCAGCAGCCCCGTGGGCGGGGGGACCTACAATGAGCAGTTCTTC. Residues: CASSPVGGGTYNEQFF.